This entry lists 18 T cell receptor beta chains sequenced from one sample in a study of shared clonotypes between healthy human individuals. Naive CD8 cells, CD45RO-negative and positively selected for CCR7, excluded terminally differentiated effector memory CD45RA+ cells. Generated by immunoSEQ multiplex PCR, the TCRdb table keeps only in-frame clones and is missing some. The sample consists of 600,000 or so clones, approximately 95% of them appearing once. The material sequenced was naive CD8+ T cells sorted from blood. The receptors derive from a woman aged 25-40 years in good health.

The gene calls are TRBV2 and TRBJ2-7; D possibly corresponds to TRBD2 (6 bases). There are 17 residues in the CDR3. V was pared by 6 bases and J by 0 bases, with 21 bases between. Germline assignment: CDR1 SNHLY and CDR2 FYNNEI. The DNA of the CDR3 is TGTGCCAGCAGGGGCCTAAATAGGGACTCCGACTCCTACGAGCAGTACTTC. Its protein is CASRGLNRDSDSYEQYF.

The CDR3 loop is CASSPWTSGSEQYF. The CDR3 nucleotides read TGTGCCAGCAGTCCGTGGACTAGCGGCTCCGAGCAGTACTTC. The V call is TRBV27, the J call TRBJ2-7; 10 bases are shared with TRBD2. With 5 bases clipped from V and 6 bases from J, the junction kept 7 bases outside the gene matches. Germline V gives CDR1 MNHEY, CDR2 SMNVEV (reference sequence). The CDR3 is 14 residues long.

The V call is TRBV4-1, the J call TRBJ2-5; 10 bases map to TRBD2. Germline values: CDR1 MGHRA, CDR2 YSYEKL. The CDR3 consists of 16 residues. V shed 4 bases and J 5 bases; nucleotides not matched to a gene: 10. CDR3 DNA: TGCGCCAGCAGCCGGTGGCCTAGCGGGAGTAGGGAGACCCAGTACTTC. Its translation is CASSRWPSGSRETQYF.

The sample holds a few counts of this clone. V usage is TRBV19 and J usage is TRBJ1-1, with TRBD1 identical over 9 bases. The trim removed 7 bases at V and 5 bases at J, leaving 11 bases unmatched. This CDR3 has 15 amino acids. Germline CDR1 is LNHDA and CDR2 is SQIVND (reference sequence). The CDR3 bases are TGTGCCAGTATTCAGGCAAGACAGGGGGGGACTGAAGCTTTCTTT. Protein product: CASIQARQGGTEAFF.

The V and J genes are TRBV28 and TRBJ2-2; TRBD2 agrees at 8 bases. The CDR3 extends over 17 amino acids. The germline gives CDR1 MDHEN, CDR2 SYDVKM. Trimming cost V 5 bases and J 5 bases; bases outside gene matches: 13. The CDR3 is CASSHSPGLVYTGELFF. CDR3 bases: TGTGCCAGCAGTCATTCCCCGGGACTAGTATATACCGGGGAGCTGTTTTTT.

V is TRBV2 and J is TRBJ2-1, with D uncertain. The CDR3 contains 10 residues. Between the trimmed V and J ends, which lost 6 bases and 8 bases, there was a span of 5 bases. Germline CDR1 SNHLY, CDR2 FYNNEI. CDR3 coding DNA: TGTGCCAGCAGCCCCCATGAGCAGTTCTTC. Translation: CASSPHEQFF.

V is TRBV11-2 and J is TRBJ1-3; D gene unclear. Trimming stripped 2 bases from V and 4 bases from J, with 3 bases between. Germline loops: CDR1 SGHAT, CDR2 FQNNGV. CDR3 length equals 12 residues. The CDR3 nucleotides read TGTGCCAGCAGCTTAACAGGAAACACCATATATTTT. As protein: CASSLTGNTIYF.

This sequence joins TRBV7-9 and TRBJ2-7; D is uncertain. V dropped 1 base and J dropped 3 bases, with 10 bases sitting between them. Germline CDR1 and CDR2: SEHNR and FQNEAQ (reference sequence). The CDR3 totals 14 residues. CDR3 nucleotides: TGTGCCAGCAGCTTAGAAGAGAACATCTACGAGCAGTACTTC. It encodes CASSLEENIYEQYF.

The chain carries TRBV6-5 and TRBJ1-2; 9 nucleotides match TRBD1. The V gene end was trimmed by 5 bases and the J gene end by 3 bases; junction bases not matched to a gene: 4. Germline V lookup: CDR1 MNHEY, CDR2 SVGAGI. The CDR3 extends over 14 amino acids. The CDR3 DNA is TGTGCCAGCAGTCAAGACAGGGGGGACTATGGCTACACCTTC. Its protein product is CASSQDRGDYGYTF.

The CDR3 loop reads CASSFWREETQYF. The CDR3 nucleotides are TGTGCCAGCAGCTTTTGGAGAGAAGAGACCCAGTACTTC. The rearrangement links TRBV7-6 to TRBJ2-5, with D hard to call. Germline-derived CDR1 and CDR2 are SGHVS and FNYEAQ. The CDR3 is made up of 13 amino acids. Trimming left V 3 bases short and J 3 bases short, with 8 bases between.

This clone was seen more than once but under ten times. Here the CDR3 DNA reads TGTGCCAGTAGTGAAACTGTCTGGGCTTTCTTT. This encodes CASSETVWAFF. The chain links TRBV19 to TRBJ1-1; no reliable D call. The CDR3 runs to 11 residues. Germline V gives CDR1 LNHDA, CDR2 SQIVND (reference sequence). The V gene lost 5 bases and the J gene lost 11 bases, with 12 bases spanning the gap. The full variable domain, in which reference TRBV19 and TRBJ1-1 provide the parts outside the CDR3, is DGGITQSPKYLFRKEGQNVTLSCEQNLNHDAMYWYRQDPGQGLRLIYYSQIVNDFQKGDIAEGYSVSREKKESFPLTVTSAQKNPTAFYLCASSETVWAFFGQGTRLTVV.

V and J are TRBV4-1 and TRBJ1-5, with D possibly TRBD1 on 5 matching bases. Germline V gene data show CDR1 as MGHRA and CDR2 as YSYEKL. V lost 0 bases and J 1 base, leaving 13 bases between the germline ends. The CDR3 sequence is 17 residues long. CDR3 sequence reads: CASSQEVGRQSNQPQHF. In nucleotides, the CDR3 is TGCGCCAGCAGCCAAGAGGTGGGGCGACAGAGCAATCAGCCCCAGCATTTT.

J is TRBJ2-7 and V is TRBV4-1; D is unclear. The ends were cut back, 3 bases at V and 2 bases at J, with 14 bases in the middle. The CDR3 is 15 residues long. CDR1 is MGHRA, CDR2 YSYEKL, per germline. The CDR3 DNA follows: TGCGCCAGCAGCCATCCCACCGGCAAAACCTACGAGCAGTACTTC. This translates into CASSHPTGKTYEQYF.

The genes are TRBV5-4 and TRBJ1-5; D not certain. Per germline, CDR1 SGHNT and CDR2 YYREEE (reference sequence). CDR3 length equals 14 residues. V dropped 3 bases and J dropped 8 bases, with 15 bases sitting between them. CDR3 sequence reads: CASSSGVGLEPQHF. The CDR3 DNA is TGTGCCAGCAGCTCCGGTGTAGGGCTCGAGCCCCAGCATTTT.

The chain is built from TRBV9 and TRBJ2-7; 11 bases fit TRBD1. V lost 7 bases to trimming and J lost 6 bases; unmatched junction nucleotides: 6. The germline V gene has CDR1 SGDLS and CDR2 YYNGEE. CDR3 size: 13 residues. Written as DNA, the CDR3 is TGTGCCAGCCGAGGACAGGGGGCTTCCGAGCAGTACTTC. It translates to CASRGQGASEQYF.

V is TRBV7-8 and J is TRBJ2-3; 14 nucleotides match TRBD2. The CDR3 is 19 amino acids. The germline V gene encodes CDR1 SGHVS and CDR2 FQNEAQ. V lost 5 bases, J lost 3 bases, and 13 bases stayed unmatched. CDR3 nucleotide sequence: TGTGCCAGCAGCGAAGGACTAGCGGGAGGTCGGGGTGGGACAGATACGCAGTATTTT. Translating gives CASSEGLAGGRGGTDTQYF.

J is TRBJ2-7 and V is TRBV5-8, with 13 nucleotides matching TRBD2. The ends lost 4 bases at V and 6 bases at J; junction bases unmatched: 7. The CDR3 spans 15 residues. The germline CDR1 and CDR2 sequences are SGHTS and YDEGEE. The CDR3 spells CASSPRLAGGGEQYF. The CDR3 region has the DNA TGTGCCAGCAGCCCCCGACTAGCGGGAGGCGGCGAGCAGTACTTC.

The genes are TRBV7-9 and TRBJ2-6; a possible D gene is TRBD1 (5 bases). Trimming took off 5 bases at V and 2 bases at J, with 13 bases between the two ends. Germline values: CDR1 SEHNR, CDR2 FQNEAQ (reference sequence). CDR3 length equals 16 residues. The DNA for the CDR3 is TGTGCCAGCAGCCCCAGACAGACCCCTGGGGCCAACGTCCTGACTTTC. Protein sequence: CASSPRQTPGANVLTF.